The T cell receptor (beta chain) under discussion was sequenced for a study of T cell repertoires in cytomegalovirus infection. On the study more broadly: Recently identified HLA-C-restricted CMV epitopes were used, and well-studied HLA-B-restricted CMV epitopes were used as well. Indicated by public TCR beta signatures were CMV infection and matching HLA type. Findings and caveats of the study: CMV carriers with the relevant HLA were identified by cumulative public TCR beta family frequency.

This clonotype appeared a few times. Its cognate antigen is unknown. TCRdb reanalysed the reads using MiXCR and keeps one entry per CDR3 protein. The table lists approximately 350,000 distinct CDR3 sequences, roughly 34% of them singletons, with about 14% in the top ten. The CDR3 contains 14 residues. The ends were cut back, 6 bases at V and 5 bases at J, with 17 bases in the middle. Germline CDR1 is MNHEY and CDR2 is SMNVEV (reference sequence). The TCR comes from a human donor in good health (CMV status not recorded). Some clones in this sample may be carry-over from other donors' samples. Here the sequenced sample was cultured PBMCs, taken from culture after CMV antigen stimulation. This chain uses TRBV27 with TRBJ2-7; a weak D match, TRBD1 (6 bases). CDR3 nucleotides: TGTGCCAGCAGACCAACCGGGACACCTGACGAGCAGTACGTC. This sequence encodes CASRPTGTPDEQYV.